This T cell receptor (beta chain) was found in a study of HIV-infected children after antiretroviral therapy interruption (dated by TCRdb to the late 2010s). Turning to the overall study: The study included eight children, four on planned treatment interruption and four on continuous treatment, and all eight had a CD4+ count above 500 and a viral load below 50 copies/ml. Median age was about 9.8 years in the interruption group and roughly 8 years in the continuous treatment group. Most participating children had recorded exposure to EBV and CMV. In the interruption arm, samples were obtained at week 0, week 12, end of interruption (week 24 or 48), and about 3 years after study end. For the continuous-treatment arm, samples from the corresponding weeks 0, 48 and 150 were analyzed. Alongside thymic output measurements, TCR repertoires of children on planned treatment interruption were compared with TCR repertoires of children on continuous antiretroviral treatment. General findings and caveats noted by the study authors: The naive CD4+ Gini coefficient rose by the end of treatment interruption, suggesting clonal expansion, and returned to baseline by 3 years. In naive CD4+ repertoires of PTI patients, CDR3 sharing between time points fell after interruption began; many sequences were shared between end of interruption and 3 years later. The small number of patients is a limitation of the study, so the data should be interpreted with caution. The sorted CD45RA+ naive cells might contain minor non-naive CD45RA+ populations, such as EMRA or stem memory cells.

To prepare the library, 3' RACE was applied. To correct PCR amplification bias, TCR libraries were generated from RNA with a 3' RACE protocol that used unique molecular identifiers. As many as 12 amplicon libraries were pooled and then sequenced on an Illumina MiSeq using v2 2x250 paired-end chemistry. In the paper's pipeline: Decombinator was used to process the reads, assigning V and J genes and CDR3 and applying barcode-based correction of errors and PCR bias. Repertoires were subsampled to equal depth before Gini coefficient calculation using the R ineq package. Three approaches were used to assess CDR3 similarity: GLIPH, Hamming distance and a shared triplet metric. The public reads were quality trimmed at Q25 with fastp and then assembled into clones with MiXCR by TCRdb, keeping productive beta chains. All rows with the same CDR3 protein become a single entry with the most common DNA and genes. None of the V and J calls come from the authors' own analysis; TCRdb made them. The sample includes approximately 95,000 distinct CDR3 sequences, with 6.9% observed a single time. Clones ranked in the top ten supply about 1.1% of the sample.

The CDR3 runs 14 amino acids, cysteine and phenylalanine included. Left in the record is the CDR3 DNA by itself, 42 bases read in frame from the first base. V lost 4 bases and J lost 4 bases; the stretch between them is 14 bases long. The CDR1 and CDR2 encoded by the germline V gene are SGHDT and YYEEEE. In the paper's terms, the treatment or condition label means: PENTA 11 planned treatment interruption arm or continuous ART arm. The participants, all children from the United Kingdom aged 2 to 15 years, had been on at least three-drug ART for a minimum of 24 weeks. Cryopreserved PBMCs containing at least 5 million viable cells were needed, and a few candidate patients were excluded because their viable PBMC yield was low. Naive CD4+ CD45RA+ CD45RO- T cells were FACS-sorted from thawed PBMCs on a FACSAria III cell sorter. After sorting, the cells were fixed and RNA was extracted first with the RNeasy FFPE kit and then with the RNeasy Micro kit.

This clonotype was counted at least ten times. The antigen it binds to is not known. It has no much larger one-base neighbor in the sample; base qualities were not kept. Specimen: CD45RA+ CD4+ T cells from PBMCs, pooled from several time points, collected from a donor given antiretroviral therapy, either interrupted or continuous. This specimen's cell subset or site label, per the study, means: naive CD4+ CD45RA+ CD45RO- T cells. This receptor was taken from a pool of human donors with HIV. The sequence is built from TRBV5-6 and TRBJ1-2, with the D gene uncertain. The CDR3 region: CASSTTSDPYGYTF. At the DNA level, the sequence is TGTGCCAGCAGCACCACCTCCGACCCCTATGGCTACACCTTC.